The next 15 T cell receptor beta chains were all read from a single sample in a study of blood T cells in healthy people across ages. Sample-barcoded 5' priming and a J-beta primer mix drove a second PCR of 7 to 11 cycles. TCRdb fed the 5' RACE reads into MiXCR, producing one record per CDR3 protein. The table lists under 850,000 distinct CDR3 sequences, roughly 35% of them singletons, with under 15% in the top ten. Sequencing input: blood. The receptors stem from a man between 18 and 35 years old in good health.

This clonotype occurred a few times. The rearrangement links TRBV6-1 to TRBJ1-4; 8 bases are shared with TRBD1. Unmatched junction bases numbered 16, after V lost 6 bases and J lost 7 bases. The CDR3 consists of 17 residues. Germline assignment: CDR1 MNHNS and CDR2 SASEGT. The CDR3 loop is CASSRYPDGQGGEKLFF. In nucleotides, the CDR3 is TGTGCCAGCAGCCGCTACCCCGATGGACAGGGAGGTGAAAAACTGTTTTTT.

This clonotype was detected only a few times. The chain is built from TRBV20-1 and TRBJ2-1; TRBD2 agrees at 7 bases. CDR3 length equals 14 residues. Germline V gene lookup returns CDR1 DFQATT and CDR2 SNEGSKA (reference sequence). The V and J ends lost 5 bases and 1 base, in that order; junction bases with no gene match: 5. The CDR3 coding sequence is TGCAGTGCTCGGGGGGATCCATCCTACAATGAGCAGTTCTTC. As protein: CSARGDPSYNEQFF.

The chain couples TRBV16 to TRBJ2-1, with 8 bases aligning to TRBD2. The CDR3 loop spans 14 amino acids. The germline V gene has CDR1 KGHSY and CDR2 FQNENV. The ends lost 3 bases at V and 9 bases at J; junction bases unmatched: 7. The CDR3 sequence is CASSQSGGGSEQFF. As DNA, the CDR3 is TGTGCCAGCAGCCAGAGCGGGGGCGGAAGTGAGCAGTTCTTC.

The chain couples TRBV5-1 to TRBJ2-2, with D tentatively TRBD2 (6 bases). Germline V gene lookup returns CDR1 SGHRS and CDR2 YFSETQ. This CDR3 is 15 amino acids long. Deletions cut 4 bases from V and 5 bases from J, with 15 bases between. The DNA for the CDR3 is TGCGCCAGCAGCCCTGCCGGGGGTTATACCGGGGAGCTGTTTTTT. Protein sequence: CASSPAGGYTGELFF.

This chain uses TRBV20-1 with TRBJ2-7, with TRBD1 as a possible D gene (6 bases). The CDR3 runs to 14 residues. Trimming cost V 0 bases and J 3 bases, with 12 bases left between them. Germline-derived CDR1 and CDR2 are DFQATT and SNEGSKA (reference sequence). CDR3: CSARDRRGGYEQYF. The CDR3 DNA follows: TGCAGTGCTAGAGACCGGCGAGGGGGCTACGAGCAGTACTTC.

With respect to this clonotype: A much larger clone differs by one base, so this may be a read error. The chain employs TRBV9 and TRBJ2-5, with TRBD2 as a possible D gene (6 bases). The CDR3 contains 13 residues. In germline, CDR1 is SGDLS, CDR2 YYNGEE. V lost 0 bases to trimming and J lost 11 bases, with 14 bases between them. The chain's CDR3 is CASSVEGGGEQYF. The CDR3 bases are TGTGCCAGCAGCGTAGAGGGAGGCGGTGAGCAGTACTTC.

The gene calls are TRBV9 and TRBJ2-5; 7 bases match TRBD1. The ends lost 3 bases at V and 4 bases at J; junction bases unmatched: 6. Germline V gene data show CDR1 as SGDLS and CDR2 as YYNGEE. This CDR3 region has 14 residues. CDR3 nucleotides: TGTGCCAGCAGCGATCGACAGGGACCAGAGACCCAGTACTTC. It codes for CASSDRQGPETQYF.

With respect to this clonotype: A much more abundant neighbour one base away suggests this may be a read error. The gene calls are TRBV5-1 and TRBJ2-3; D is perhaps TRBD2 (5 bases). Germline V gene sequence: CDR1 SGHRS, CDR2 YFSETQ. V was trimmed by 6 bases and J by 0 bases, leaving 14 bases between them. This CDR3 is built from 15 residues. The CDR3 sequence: CASIIDYTSTDTQYF. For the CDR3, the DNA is TGCGCCAGCATCATAGACTACACTAGCACAGATACGCAGTATTTT. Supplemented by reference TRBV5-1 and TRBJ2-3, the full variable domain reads KAGVTQTPRYLIKTRGQQVTLSCSPISGHRSVSWYQQTPGQGLQFLFEYFSETQRNKGNFPGRFSGRQFSNSRSEMNVSTLELGDSALYLCASIIDYTSTDTQYFGPGTRLTVL.

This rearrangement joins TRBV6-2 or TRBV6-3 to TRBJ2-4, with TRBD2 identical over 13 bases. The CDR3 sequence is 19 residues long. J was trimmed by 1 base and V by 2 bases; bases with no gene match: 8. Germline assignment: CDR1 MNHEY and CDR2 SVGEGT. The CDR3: CASSYPTSGGLRAKNIQYF. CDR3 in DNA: TGTGCCAGCAGTTACCCGACTAGCGGGGGGCTGAGGGCCAAAAACATTCAGTACTTC.

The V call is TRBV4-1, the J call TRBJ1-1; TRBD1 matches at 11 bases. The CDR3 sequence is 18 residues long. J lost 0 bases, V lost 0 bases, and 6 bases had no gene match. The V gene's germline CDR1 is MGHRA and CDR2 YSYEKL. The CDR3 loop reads CASSQDWDRGILNTEAFF. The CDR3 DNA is TGCGCCAGCAGCCAAGATTGGGACAGGGGGATCCTGAACACTGAAGCTTTCTTT.

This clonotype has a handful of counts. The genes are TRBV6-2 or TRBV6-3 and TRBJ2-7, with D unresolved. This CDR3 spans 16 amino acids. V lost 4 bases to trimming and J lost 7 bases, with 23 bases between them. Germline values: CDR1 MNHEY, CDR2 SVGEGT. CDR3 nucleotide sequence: TGTGCCAGCAGTTCGCTCCGGCTCCGCCCTGGCAATGAGCAGTACTTC. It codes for CASSSLRLRPGNEQYF.

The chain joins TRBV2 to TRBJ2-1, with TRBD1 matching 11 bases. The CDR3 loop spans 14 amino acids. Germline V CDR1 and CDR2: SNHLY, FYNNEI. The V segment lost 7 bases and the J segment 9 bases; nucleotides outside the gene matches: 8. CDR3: CASTTGQGDGEQFF. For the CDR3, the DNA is TGTGCCAGCACGACGGGACAGGGGGACGGTGAGCAGTTCTTC.

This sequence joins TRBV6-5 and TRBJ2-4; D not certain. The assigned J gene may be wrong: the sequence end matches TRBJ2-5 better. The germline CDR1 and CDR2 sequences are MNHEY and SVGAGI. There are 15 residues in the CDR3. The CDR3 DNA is TGTGCCAGCAGTTACTCGGGCGGAGCGTCGGAGACCCAGTACTTC. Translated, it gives CASSYSGGASETQYF.

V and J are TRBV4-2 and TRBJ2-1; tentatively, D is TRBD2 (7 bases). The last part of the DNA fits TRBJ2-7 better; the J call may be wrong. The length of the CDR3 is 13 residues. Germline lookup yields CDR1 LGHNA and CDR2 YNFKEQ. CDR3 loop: CASSQGGPNEQYF. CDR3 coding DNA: TGTGCCAGCAGCCAGGGGGGGCCCAATGAGCAGTACTTC.

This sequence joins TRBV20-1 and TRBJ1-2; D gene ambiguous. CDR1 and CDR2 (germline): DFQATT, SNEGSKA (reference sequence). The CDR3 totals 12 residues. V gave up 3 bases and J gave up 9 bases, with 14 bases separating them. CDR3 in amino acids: CSASDGIFSYTF. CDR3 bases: TGCAGTGCTAGTGACGGGATCTTCAGCTACACCTTC.